This T cell receptor beta chain was sequenced for a study of blood T cell repertoires in COVID-19. About the research overall: COVID-19 samples, acute and convalescent, were from the United States, Italy and Spain.

TCRdb's table, derived via immunoSEQ multiplex PCR, lists solely in-frame clones and lacks some. The sample yields 110,000 or so clones, roughly 80% seen once. V was clipped by 6 bases and J by 3 bases; unmatched bases: 8. The CDR3 sequence is 15 residues long. Germline values: CDR1 LNHDA, CDR2 SQIVND (reference sequence). This TCR was recovered from a man aged 70 or older with acute or convalescent COVID-19. The chain recombines TRBV19 with TRBJ2-5; TRBD2 aligns across 9 bases. Material for sequencing was peripheral blood. In DNA, the CDR3 is TGTGCCAGTAGCCCCGGGACTAGCTTAAAAGAGACCCAGTACTTC. It specifies CASSPGTSLKETQYF. Complete variable domain (other parts from reference TRBV19 and TRBJ2-5): DGGITQSPKYLFRKEGQNVTLSCEQNLNHDAMYWYRQDPGQGLRLIYYSQIVNDFQKGDIAEGYSVSREKKESFPLTVTSAQKNPTAFYLCASSPGTSLKETQYFGPGTRLLVL.